The 23 T cell receptor beta chains below come from one sample, sequenced in a study of T cells in Graves' hyperthyroidism and ophthalmopathy. Amplification yielded TCR beta CDR3 regions, with RNA transcripts as the source. The TCR CDR3 was amplified in a first-round RT-PCR using the HTBI primer set. TCRdb processed the multiplex PCR reads anew with MiXCR; each CDR3 protein has one entry. The data contain approximately 720,000 distinct CDR3 sequences, around 20% of them singletons. The sequencing input was blood. The source of these receptors is a woman in her forties or fifties with Graves' hyperthyroidism that later progressed to Graves' ophthalmopathy.

The chain combines TRBV27 with TRBJ1-6; D is perhaps TRBD1 (6 bases). The V end lost 4 bases, the J end lost 12 bases, and 19 bases lay between the germline ends. CDR3 length: 15 residues. Germline V gives CDR1 MNHEY, CDR2 SMNVEV (reference sequence). The CDR3 sequence is CASSSGQTGIEPLHF. The CDR3 DNA reads as TGTGCCAGCAGTTCTGGACAGACTGGAATTGAACCCCTCCACTTT.

This clonotype showed up many times. The chain joins TRBV2 to TRBJ1-2; 8 nucleotides align to TRBD1. Trimming at V came to 1 base and at J to 9 bases, leaving 10 bases not matched to a gene. The germline V gene has CDR1 SNHLY and CDR2 FYNNEI. This CDR3 region has 15 residues. CDR3 sequence: CASSEGTGPHHSYTF. CDR3 DNA sequence: TGTGCCAGCAGTGAAGGGACAGGGCCGCATCACAGCTACACCTTC.

This clonotype appeared a few times. The junction departs from germline at one end; a sequencing error may be responsible. V is TRBV7-7 and J is TRBJ2-5; 11 bases fit TRBD2. Germline CDR1 is SSHAT and CDR2 is FNYEAQ (reference sequence). CDR3 length equals 15 residues. The CDR3, as DNA: TGTGCTAGCAGCCCAAAGACTAGCGGGGTAGGGACCCAGTACTTC. Its translation is CASSPKTSGVGTQYF. Together with reference TRBV7-7 and TRBJ2-5, the CDR3 gives the full variable domain: GAGVSQSPRYKVTKRGQDVTLRCDPISSHATLYWYQQALGQGPEFLTYFNYEAQPDKSGLPSDRFSAERPEGSISTLTIQRTEQRDSAMYRCASSPKTSGVGTQYFGPGTRLLVL.

V is TRBV7-9 and J is TRBJ2-5, with 7 bases aligning to TRBD2. This CDR3 is built from 13 residues. Germline trimming cut 5 bases from V and 6 bases from J; bases unmatched to any gene: 6. CDR1 is SEHNR and CDR2 is FQNEAQ in the germline V gene (reference sequence). CDR3 sequence: CASSPPGTKTQYF. CDR3 in DNA: TGTGCCAGCAGCCCCCCCGGGACTAAGACCCAGTACTTC.

The chain combines TRBV7-2 with TRBJ1-6; maybe TRBD1 (6 bases). This CDR3 region has 16 residues. CDR1 is SGHTA, CDR2 FQGNSA, per germline. Trimming shortened V by 2 bases and J by 9 bases, and 17 bases separated the two germline ends. The CDR3 nucleotides read TGTGCCAGCAGCTTAACGGGACCAGGGGTGAGTTCACCCCTCCACTTT. Its protein is CASSLTGPGVSSPLHF.

This clonotype was detected only a few times. As DNA, the CDR3 is TGTGCCAGCAGACGTAGCGGGGGAGCCTGGGAGACCCAGTACTTC. Translation gives CASRRSGGAWETQYF. The chain uses TRBV12-3 or TRBV12-4 and TRBJ2-5; 9 bases line up with TRBD2. CDR3 length: 15 residues. V lost 6 bases to trimming and J lost 5 bases; unmatched junction nucleotides: 10.

The chain uses TRBV6-1 and TRBJ2-3; either TRBD1 or TRBD2 may supply D (6 bases each). With 6 bases removed from V and 2 bases from J, the gap between germline ends came to 18 bases. Germline V gene sequence: CDR1 MNHNS, CDR2 SASEGT. CDR3 length: 16 amino acids. The CDR3: CASRRNRGPNTDTQYF. The CDR3, as DNA: TGTGCCAGCAGACGAAACCGGGGGCCAAACACAGATACGCAGTATTTT.

This clonotype came up many times. The chain combines TRBV30 with TRBJ2-3, with 7 nucleotides matching TRBD2. The V segment lost 6 bases and the J segment 1 base; nucleotides outside the gene matches: 4. Germline values: CDR1 GTSNPN, CDR2 SVGIG (reference sequence). This CDR3 is built from 13 residues. The CDR3 is CACAAGGTDTQYF. CDR3 in DNA: TGTGCCTGTGCGGCGGGGGGCACAGATACGCAGTATTTT.

This rearrangement joins TRBV5-6 to TRBJ2-3, with D possibly matching TRBD1 (6 bases). The germline V gene has CDR1 SGHDT and CDR2 YYEEEE. The CDR3 totals 14 residues. V lost 4 bases to trimming and J lost 3 bases, with 12 bases between them. The CDR3 reads CASSIGQTTDTQYF. CDR3 coding DNA: TGTGCCAGCAGCATAGGACAGACAACAGATACGCAGTATTTT.

In its sample, this clonotype was seen a few times. The CDR3 spells CASSGSAGYYGYTF. The CDR3 region has the DNA TGTGCCTCGTCCGGTTCGGCAGGTTACTATGGCTACACCTTC. V is TRBV6-2 or TRBV6-3 and J is TRBJ1-2; D unclear. Trimming took off 11 bases at V and 3 bases at J, with 19 bases between the two ends. Germline V CDR1 and CDR2: MNHEY, SVGEGT. The CDR3 contains 14 residues.

The V call is TRBV7-2, the J call TRBJ1-6; D ambiguous. Germline V gene data show CDR1 as SGHTA and CDR2 as FQGNSA. This CDR3 contains 14 residues. The V end lost 1 base, the J end lost 6 bases, and 7 bases lay between the germline ends. The CDR3 DNA reads TGTGCCAGCAGCTTAGAGATAGCTAATTCACCCCTCCACTTT. Its protein is CASSLEIANSPLHF.

This clonotype showed up just a few times. This rearrangement joins TRBV7-9 to TRBJ2-1, with 7 bases lining up with TRBD2. Germline V lookup: CDR1 SEHNR, CDR2 FQNEAQ (reference sequence). CDR3 length: 20 residues. V lost 0 bases, J lost 1 base, and 15 bases stayed unmatched. For the CDR3, the DNA is TGTGCCAGCAGCTTAGCGTCATGGGTATCCCTCGGGGGGTCCTACAATGAGCAGTTCTTC. Translation: CASSLASWVSLGGSYNEQFF.

This clonotype was seen ten or more times. Here the CDR3 DNA reads TGTGCCAGCAGCTTAGGACAGGGACTTTCACCCCTCCACTTT. Translation: CASSLGQGLSPLHF. The chain recombines TRBV7-8 with TRBJ1-6; 7 nucleotides line up with TRBD1. Looked up from germline, CDR1 is SGHVS and CDR2 is FQNEAQ. This CDR3 region has 14 residues. With 1 base clipped from V and 9 bases from J, the junction kept 3 bases outside the gene matches.

Note on this clonotype: This may come from a read error, since a much larger clone is one base off. This chain connects TRBV20-1 to TRBJ1-6, with 8 bases aligning to TRBD1. Germline CDR1 DFQATT, CDR2 SNEGSKA (reference sequence). Germline trimming cut 1 base from V and 7 bases from J; bases unmatched to any gene: 9. The CDR3 is made up of 16 amino acids. For the CDR3, the DNA is TGCAGTGCTAGAGGCCCCGGGACAGGTGGAAATTCACCCCTCCACTTT. Its protein product is CSARGPGTGGNSPLHF.

V and J are TRBV2 and TRBJ2-7, with 9 bases fitting TRBD1. Per the germline V gene, CDR1 is SNHLY and CDR2 is FYNNEI. Trimming at V came to 5 bases and at J to 6 bases, leaving 8 bases not matched to a gene. The CDR3 is 14 residues long. The CDR3 reads CASSTGTGTLEQYF. The CDR3 nucleotides read TGTGCCAGCAGTACCGGGACAGGGACTCTCGAGCAGTACTTC.

This clonotype was observed a handful of times. This rearrangement joins TRBV19 to TRBJ2-1, with 7 bases fitting TRBD2. This CDR3 region has 14 residues. The germline V gene encodes CDR1 LNHDA and CDR2 SQIVND (reference sequence). V shed 4 bases, J shed 7 bases, and the junction held 7 bases outside the gene matches. CDR3 amino acids: CASSSPWGGNEQFF. The CDR3 DNA sequence: TGTGCCAGTAGTAGCCCGTGGGGGGGGAATGAGCAGTTCTTC.

This clonotype was observed many times. The genes are TRBV11-2 and TRBJ2-2; tentatively, D is TRBD1 (9 bases). The CDR3 contains 20 residues. The V gene lost 7 bases and the J gene lost 0 bases, with 27 bases spanning the gap. The germline gives CDR1 SGHAT, CDR2 FQNNGV. CDR3 amino acids: CASTPPGGTGNKANTGELFF. The CDR3 DNA sequence: TGTGCCAGCACACCCCCGGGGGGGACAGGGAATAAGGCGAACACCGGGGAGCTGTTTTTT. The full variable domain, its missing parts supplied by reference TRBV11-2 and TRBJ2-2, is EAGVAQSPRYKIIEKRQSVAFWCNPISGHATLYWYQQILGQGPKLLIQFQNNGVVDDSQLPKDRFSAERLKGVDSTLKIQPAKLEDSAVYLCASTPPGGTGNKANTGELFFGEGSRLTVL.

This sequence joins TRBV2 and TRBJ1-2, with TRBD1 matching over 7 bases. The V gene's germline CDR1 is SNHLY and CDR2 FYNNEI. The V segment lost 3 bases and the J segment 7 bases; nucleotides outside the gene matches: 11. CDR3 size: 15 residues. Here the CDR3 DNA reads TGTGCCAGCAGTGACCCAATCGACAGGGTCCGTGGCTACACCTTC. Protein product: CASSDPIDRVRGYTF.

The table lists this clonotype with a few counts. The chain recombines TRBV12-3 or TRBV12-4 with TRBJ2-3, with TRBD2 matching over 16 bases. V was pared by 3 bases and J by 2 bases, with 8 bases of the junction left unmatched. This CDR3 spans 19 amino acids. CDR3 DNA sequence: TGTGCCAGCAGTTTCCCAAGGGGACTAGCGGGGGGGTTCACAGATACGCAGTATTTT. The encoded protein is CASSFPRGLAGGFTDTQYF.

This clonotype showed up many times. The genes are TRBV11-1 and TRBJ2-7, with TRBD2 matching over 8 bases. Trimming removed 5 bases from V and 3 bases from J; junction bases left unmatched: 12. CDR1 and CDR2 from the germline V gene are SGHAT and FQDESV (reference sequence). This CDR3 has 16 amino acids. The CDR3 protein is CASSPGGAGAGYEQYF. As DNA, the CDR3 is TGTGCCAGCAGCCCCGGGGGGGCGGGGGCCGGCTACGAGCAGTACTTC.

This clonotype has ten or more counts. The chain recombines TRBV7-9 with TRBJ1-2; D call uncertain. The ends were cut back, 3 bases at V and 5 bases at J, with 22 bases in the middle. The CDR3 consists of 17 residues. CDR1 is SEHNR and CDR2 is FQNEAQ in the germline V gene (reference sequence). CDR3 in DNA: TGTGCCAGCAGCTTTAACAGCAGGTCCAGCGGAAGGTATGGCTACACCTTC. This gives the protein CASSFNSRSSGRYGYTF.

Only a few counts were recorded for this clonotype. The chain couples TRBV6-2 or TRBV6-3 to TRBJ2-3; the D gene is possibly TRBD2 (7 bases). V was trimmed by 2 bases and J by 5 bases, leaving 17 bases between them. The CDR3 spans 16 residues. Germline assignment: CDR1 MNHEY and CDR2 SVGEGT. Written as DNA, the CDR3 is TGTGCCAGCAGTTACCCTAGGGGGGGGCTGGGAGATACGCAGTATTTT. This encodes CASSYPRGGLGDTQYF.

This clonotype was seen ten or more times. J is TRBJ2-3 and V is TRBV7-3; possible D gene TRBD1, 6 bases. From germline, CDR1 is SGHTA and CDR2 FQGTGA. V dropped 2 bases and J dropped 6 bases, with 9 bases sitting between them. The CDR3 has 13 residues. Written as DNA, the CDR3 is TGTGCCAGCAGCTTACAGGGGCGTGATACGCAGTATTTT. Translating it yields CASSLQGRDTQYF.